Described below is a single TCR beta chain sequence and its context. The antigen remains undetermined. The same CDR3 arises from other DNA sequences in this sample as well. Trimming removed 5 bases from V and 3 bases from J, with 4 bases in between. CDR1 DFQATT and CDR2 SNEGSKA come from the germline V gene (reference sequence). This CDR3 spans 10 amino acids. Of the isolated RNA, all was reverse transcribed, and so the sequenced material was expressed TCRB transcripts. Measured with immunoSEQ multiplex PCR; TCRdb has only the in-frame clones, and not every one. The table lists 900,000 or so clones, roughly 15% of them singletons, with around 0.02% in the top ten. This entry comes from a study of beta chain features in type 1 diabetes. Points from the study as a whole: Sampled from patients, naive, central memory and Treg TCRB repertoires appeared more similar than those sampled from healthy donors. Whatever favoring of shorter templates PCR might show would apply equally to patients and controls.

The receptor comes from a woman in her late teens or twenties in good health. Material for sequencing was naive CD4+ T cells from blood. This rearrangement joins TRBV20-1 to TRBJ2-5; D is undetermined. The CDR3 loop reads CSAVEETQYF. DNA for the CDR3: TGCAGTGCTGTAGAAGAGACCCAGTACTTC.